What follows are 5 T cell receptor beta chains derived from one specimen sequenced in a study of OX40 agonist ivuxolimab in advanced cancers. The table came from immunoSEQ multiplex PCR; TCRdb's copy has only in-frame clones and leaves some out. Of tens of thousands of clones in the sample, roughly 90% were seen once. The specimen was CD4+ or CD8+ T cells sorted from blood, collected in a trial of the OX40 agonist ivuxolimab. Receptors originate from an adult with an advanced solid tumor such as melanoma, head and neck, liver or kidney cancer.

This clone was picked up a small number of times. The J gene is TRBJ2-1, the V gene TRBV12-2; the D call of TRBD1 is as the table states it, not checked on the DNA. TRBV12-2 is recorded as a pseudogene. CDR3 length: 17 residues. CDR3 in amino acids: CASRLPPGTGTYNEQFF. CDR3 sequence (DNA): TGTGCAAGTCGCTTGCCCCCCGGGACAGGGACATACAATGAGCAGTTCTTC.

This clone was picked up one time. V is TRBV6-1 and J is TRBJ2-5; D possibly corresponds to TRBD2 (6 bases). From germline, CDR1 is MNHNS and CDR2 SASEGT. Trimming removed 4 bases from V and 5 bases from J, with 14 bases in between. The CDR3 is 14 residues long. CDR3 coding DNA: TGTGCCAGCAGTGTGCCCGGGAGCGGGGAGACCCAGTACTTC. This encodes CASSVPGSGETQYF.

The rearrangement joins TRBV6-5 to TRBJ1-2; no clear D. This CDR3 region has 13 residues. Per germline, CDR1 MNHEY and CDR2 SVGAGI. The V and J ends lost 7 bases and 7 bases respectively, with 16 bases between them. CDR3 coding DNA: TGTGCCAGCACTAGAGGAGAGTCGGTTGGCTACACCTTC. Residues: CASTRGESVGYTF.

The rearrangement links TRBV4-1 to TRBJ2-7, with 9 bases lining up with TRBD1. The CDR3 has 15 residues. V lost 2 bases to trimming and J lost 6 bases; unmatched junction nucleotides: 8. Germline-derived CDR1 and CDR2 are MGHRA and YSYEKL. CDR3 region: CASSQRDRVFGEQYF. CDR3 bases: TGCGCCAGCAGCCAACGGGACAGGGTCTTCGGCGAGCAGTACTTC.

This rearrangement joins TRBV6-5 to TRBJ2-7; tentatively, D is TRBD1 (7 bases). This CDR3 has 12 residues. V shed 4 bases and J shed 4 bases, with 8 bases lying between them. The germline CDR1 and CDR2 sequences are MNHEY and SVGAGI. Here the CDR3 DNA reads TGTGCCAGCAGTTCAGGGGGGTACGAGCAGTACTTC. It encodes CASSSGGYEQYF.